This T cell receptor (beta chain) was sequenced during a study of CD8 T cells in Susac syndrome. Study-wide results and limits: Individuals included in the TCR sequencing and HLA analysis were acknowledged by the study to be relatively few in number.

Peripheral blood CD8+ and CD4+ T cells were profiled by TCR beta sequencing. Negative isolation yielded CD4+ and CD8+ T cells, and FACS enriched TEMRA cells. The germline gives CDR1 SNHLY, CDR2 FYNNEI. The CDR3 sequence is 15 residues long. V lost 6 bases, J lost 5 bases, and 8 bases stayed unmatched. A word on this clonotype: Its specificity is unknown.

Random hexamers were used to reverse transcribe the RNA input (about 0.5 to 1 ug). Amplification of TCR beta CDR3 across 54 Vbeta and 13 Jbeta was performed with immunoSEQ multiplex PCR. Each CDR3 protein is one row after TCRdb ran MiXCR on the immunoSEQ multiplex PCR reads. The table records hundreds of thousands of distinct CDR3 sequences, about 93% of them present only once. The gene calls are TRBV2 and TRBJ1-3, with TRBD1 matching over 9 bases. This sequence originates from a human donor with multiple sclerosis. The sequenced sample was CD8+ T cells from PBMCs. Here the CDR3 DNA reads TGTGCCAGCAGACTTACAGGGGGCCCCCGAAACACCATATATTTT. This sequence encodes CASRLTGGPRNTIYF.